This T cell receptor (beta chain) emerged from a study of cytomegalovirus exposure and HLA in healthy donors. General study results and limits: The investigators catalogued 150 to 200 TCR beta chains as cytomegalovirus-associated. Among the CMV-associated chains, three were confirmed in vitro as specific for CMV antigens. Analysis was carried out at a later point, and it linked a missense DCLRE1C variant to TCR beta V- and J-gene trimming. In a later analysis, most CMV-associated TCR beta chains appeared HLA-restricted.

Comment on this clone: What it binds is not known.

Primers: 60 Vbeta forward and 13 Jbeta reverse. Produced via immunoSEQ multiplex PCR; TCRdb's table is partial and in-frame only. The sample consists of 130,000 or so clones, 75% of them appearing once. This receptor was taken from a middle-aged man in good health and CMV-seronegative. Input material: PBMCs.

CDR3: CAISDEGGVGEKLFF. The CDR3 region has the DNA TGTGCCATCAGCGACGAAGGGGGCGTGGGTGAAAAACTGTTTTTT. This chain connects TRBV10-3 to TRBJ1-4, with 7 positions matching TRBD1. The V gene's germline CDR1 is ENHRY and CDR2 SYGVKD. The CDR3 length is 15 residues. The V segment lost 6 bases and the J segment 7 bases; nucleotides outside the gene matches: 11.